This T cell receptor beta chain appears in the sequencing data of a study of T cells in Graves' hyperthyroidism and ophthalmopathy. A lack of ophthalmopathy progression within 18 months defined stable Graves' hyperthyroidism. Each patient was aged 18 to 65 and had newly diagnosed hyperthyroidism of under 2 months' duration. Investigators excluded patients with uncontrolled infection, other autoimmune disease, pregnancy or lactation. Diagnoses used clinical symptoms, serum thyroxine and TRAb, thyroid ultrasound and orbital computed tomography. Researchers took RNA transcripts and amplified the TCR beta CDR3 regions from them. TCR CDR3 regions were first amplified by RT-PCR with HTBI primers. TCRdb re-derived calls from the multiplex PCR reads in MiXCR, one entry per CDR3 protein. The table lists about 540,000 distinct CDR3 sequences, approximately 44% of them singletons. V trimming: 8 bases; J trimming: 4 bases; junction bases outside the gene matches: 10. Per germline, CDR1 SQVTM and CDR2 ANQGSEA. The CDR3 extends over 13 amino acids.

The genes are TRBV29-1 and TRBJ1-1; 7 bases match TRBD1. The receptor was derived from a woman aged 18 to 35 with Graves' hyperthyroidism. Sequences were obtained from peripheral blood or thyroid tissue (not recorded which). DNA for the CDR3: TGCAGCAGTTATGACAGGGAGGTCACTGAAGCTTTCTTT. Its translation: CSSYDREVTEAFF.